The clone carrying this T cell receptor beta chain was detected only a few times. The source of the sample is a study of blood T cells in healthy people across ages. Study information: With template switching, about one barcoded beta molecule was captured per two T cells.

Combining a sample-barcoded 5' primer with a J-beta primer mix, a second PCR ran for roughly 7 to 11 cycles. Every single cDNA molecule received a tag from a template-switch adaptor with 12 random nucleotides. TCRdb reanalysed the 5' RACE reads using MiXCR and keeps one entry per CDR3 protein. The sample carries about 1 million distinct CDR3 sequences, under 30% recorded once. These data also featured in a second study, about T cells of mothers and their children. Turning to that study: Reads recorded for TCR beta CDR3 numbered over 10 million per mother and approximately 2.9 million per child.

The TCR was taken from a girl aged 2-10 years in good health. Sequencing input: blood.

The CDR3 protein is CSARGGSFTEAFF. The CDR3 coding sequence is TGCAGTGCTAGAGGAGGGAGTTTCACTGAAGCTTTCTTT. This sequence joins TRBV20-1 and TRBJ1-1; D not resolved. This CDR3 region has 13 residues. V was pared by 1 base and J by 4 bases, with 10 bases between. Germline CDR1 is DFQATT and CDR2 is SNEGSKA (reference sequence).